This T cell receptor beta chain was identified during a study of blood T cell repertoires in COVID-19. Germline CDR1 and CDR2: LNHDA and SQIVND (reference sequence). V was trimmed by 7 bases and J by 3 bases, leaving 7 bases between them. The CDR3 length is 12 residues. TCRdb keeps only in-frame clones here, not all; method: immunoSEQ multiplex PCR. In the table there are some 300,000 clones, more than 80% of which are singletons. This receptor was obtained from a woman aged 45-59 years with COVID-19, enrolled during active disease. Sample: peripheral blood. This chain joins TRBV19 and TRBJ1-5, with D hard to call. The DNA of the CDR3 is TGTGCCAGTACAGGTTACAATCAGCCCCAGCATTTT. Amino acid sequence: CASTGYNQPQHF.